This record looks at one T cell receptor (beta chain) sequence and its context. No antigen is known for it. At one boundary the junction diverges from the germline segment, which might be a read error. The sample originates from a study of blood T cells in healthy people across ages. Overall study: Template switching caught about one barcoded beta molecule for each two T cells. Overall study results and limits: When one million T cells were used, diversity estimates were thought to be underestimates.

The second PCR ran roughly 7 to 12 cycles with a sample-barcoded 5' primer and J-beta primers. A template-switch adaptor with 12 random nucleotides tagged each cDNA molecule. TCRdb fed the 5' RACE reads into MiXCR, producing one record per CDR3 protein. The data show around 700,000 distinct CDR3 sequences, with roughly 25% seen just once and under 10% held by the top ten. This CDR3 region has 16 residues. Germline lookup yields CDR1 MDHEN and CDR2 SYDVKM. These data were also filed under a second study, of T cells of mothers and their children.

The clonotype was recovered from a boy aged 10-17 years in good health. Input material: blood. This chain uses TRBV28 with TRBJ2-3, with 11 bases identical to TRBD2. In nucleotides, the CDR3 is TGTGCCAGCAGTTTCCTTACTAGCGGGAGCTCAGATGCGCAGTATTTT. This sequence encodes CASSFLTSGSSDAQYF.